The rows below give T cell receptor beta chains drawn from one sample of a study of T cells after yellow fever vaccination. TCRdb itself ran the 5' RACE reads through MiXCR, one entry per CDR3 protein. The sample shows some 670,000 distinct CDR3 sequences, 9% to 15% of them seen only once. The input for sequencing was PBMCs, taken on the day of the yellow fever booster vaccination. These receptors were collected from a man in his thirties or forties who received the YFV17D yellow fever vaccine. CDR3s include the opening cysteine and the closing phenylalanine or tryptophan. The D gene is left open where the match is weak. Part of the rows lack a size; the others show once, few, many or a class for expanded clones.

clone_size d_call cdr3_length j_call v_call cdr3_nt cdr3_aa
. TRBD2 15 TRBJ2-2 TRBV7-6 TGTGCCAGCAGCTCCGAAGTCGGGGGGACCGGGGAGCTGTTTTTT CASSSEVGGTGELFF
. TRBD2 17 TRBJ2-3 TRBV6-4 TGTGCCAGCAGTGACTCCGGGACTAGCGACCGCACAGATACGCAGTATTTT CASSDSGTSDRTDTQYF
. . 15 TRBJ1-6 TRBV7-2 TGTGCCAGCAGCTTAGGTTTGGACAGACATTCACCCCTCCACTTT CASSLGLDRHSPLHF
. . 15 TRBJ2-7 TRBV28 TGTGCCAGCAGTTTAACGAGGACATCGACCTACGAGCAGTACTTC CASSLTRTSTYEQYF
few . 14 TRBJ2-5 TRBV7-2 TGTGCCAGCAGCTTAGGCTTAGCAAAAGAGACCCAGTACTTC CASSLGLAKETQYF
. . 15 TRBJ2-2 TRBV12-1 TGTGCCAGCAGCTCGAGGACCCCTCCCACCGGGGAGCTGTTTTTT CASSSRTPPTGELFF
few . 14 TRBJ2-2 TRBV5-6 TGTGCCAGCAGCTTGCGGGGGGCAGCCGGGGAGCTGTTTTTT CASSLRGAAGELFF
few . 15 TRBJ2-2 TRBV6-2/TRBV6-3 TGTGCCAGCAGTTTAGCCCTCCGGGGTACCGGGGAGCTGTTTTTT CASSLALRGTGELFF
few . 15 TRBJ1-2 TRBV5-4 TGTGCCAGCAGCCCCGCGGGACGTCTTAACTATGGCTACACCTTC CASSPAGRLNYGYTF
. . 14 TRBJ2-2 TRBV29-1 TGCAGCGTTCTGATAGCGGAATACACCGGGGAGCTGTTTTTT CSVLIAEYTGELFF
. TRBD1 16 TRBJ1-5 TRBV20-1 TGCAGTGCTAGAGACGTAGGGACAGGGGAGTATCAGCCCCAGCATTTT CSARDVGTGEYQPQHF
. . 13 TRBJ2-1 TRBV6-2/TRBV6-3 TGTGCCAGCAGGACTAGTTTCCCGGATGAGCAGTTCTTC CASRTSFPDEQFF
few . 18 TRBJ2-1 TRBV15 TGTGCCACCAGCAGAGAGAGCGGCCGGAGGGGCGCCTACAATGAGCAGTTCTTC CATSRESGRRGAYNEQFF
few . 14 TRBJ2-3 TRBV28 TGTGCCAGCGGGGGCGGGACTAGCACAGATACGCAGTATTTT CASGGGTSTDTQYF
few . 13 TRBJ1-5 TRBV15 TGTGCCACCAGCAGAGATGTTACTCAGCCCCAGCATTTT CATSRDVTQPQHF
. . 12 TRBJ2-5 TRBV3-1 TGTGCCAGCAGCCATATCCAGGACGGGTTGCACTTC CASSHIQDGLHF
. TRBD2 19 TRBJ2-2 TRBV5-1 TGCGCCAGCAGCTCCATAATTTGGCGACTAGCGGGAGACACCGGGGAGCTGTTTTTT CASSSIIWRLAGDTGELFF
. TRBD2 15 TRBJ2-1 TRBV14 TGTGCCAGCAGCCAGCAGGGGACTAGCGGCAATGAGCAGTTCTTC CASSQQGTSGNEQFF
. . 14 TRBJ2-2 TRBV15 TGTGCCACCAGCAGAGGGGCGGAGGCCGGGGAGCTGTTTTTT CATSRGAEAGELFF
. . 15 TRBJ2-3 TRBV20-1 TGCAGTGCTAGAGGCGACCCGGTTCGAACAGATACGCAGTATTTT CSARGDPVRTDTQYF